These T cell receptor beta chains were read from a single sample in a study of molecular identifiers for immune sequencing clone quantification. TCRdb passed the PCR reads through MiXCR, listing each CDR3 protein once. The sample carries around 470,000 distinct CDR3 sequences, about 22% recorded once. The sequencing input was naive CD8+ T cells from blood, with Jurkat cell RNA spiked in. These receptors were obtained from a human donor in good health. Some libraries in this study had Jurkat cell RNA spiked in. Both conserved end residues are part of each CDR3. The D gene is left open where the match is weak. A row's size may be missing; if present it is once, few, many or a size class.

D: .; V: TRBV20-1; size: .; J: TRBJ1-1; DNA: TGCAGTGCTAGAGATCTGGGGGCGAACACTGAAGCTTTCTTT; CDR3: CSARDLGANTEAFF
D: .; V: TRBV29-1; size: many; J: TRBJ2-7; DNA: TGCAGCGTTGAAGAAGTGGGAGCCCAGAGCTACGAGCAGTACTTC; CDR3: CSVEEVGAQSYEQYF
D: TRBD1; V: TRBV11-1; size: .; J: TRBJ2-3; DNA: TGTGCCAGCAGCTACCACGGGACAGGGGTTGCAGATACGCAGTATTTT; CDR3: CASSYHGTGVADTQYF
D: TRBD2; V: TRBV5-1; size: many; J: TRBJ2-7; DNA: TGCGCCAGCAGCTTCCTGGGACTAACGGCCTACGAGCAGTACTTC; CDR3: CASSFLGLTAYEQYF
D: .; V: TRBV6-9; size: many; J: TRBJ2-7; DNA: TGTGCCAGCAGTTACCCGAAGCACGAGCAGTACTTC; CDR3: CASSYPKHEQYF
D: .; V: TRBV6-1; size: few; J: TRBJ2-4; DNA: TGTGCCAGCAGTGAATGGGCAGGGGTTGCCAAAAACATTCAGTACTTC; CDR3: CASSEWAGVAKNIQYF
D: .; V: TRBV11-2; size: many; J: TRBJ2-3; DNA: TGTGCCAGCAGCTCCGGGGCGGCTGATACGCAGTATTTT; CDR3: CASSSGAADTQYF
D: .; V: TRBV19; size: .; J: TRBJ1-6; DNA: TGTGCCAGTAGTATGGTTGGATCACCCCTCCACTTT; CDR3: CASSMVGSPLHF
D: TRBD1; V: TRBV5-1; size: few; J: TRBJ2-2; DNA: TGCGCCAGCAGCTACACGACAGGGTCCCGACTCACCGGGGAGCTGTTTTTT; CDR3: CASSYTTGSRLTGELFF
D: .; V: TRBV30; size: few; J: TRBJ1-4; DNA: TGTGCCTGCCCGAGTTACGGAGATAATGAAAAACTGTCTTTT; CDR3: CACPSYGDNEKLSF
D: .; V: TRBV11-2; size: many; J: TRBJ1-5; DNA: TGTGCCAGCAGCTTAGGAAGAGCATATAGCAATCAGCCCCAGCATTTT; CDR3: CASSLGRAYSNQPQHF
D: TRBD1; V: TRBV7-2; size: many; J: TRBJ2-7; DNA: TGTGCCAGCAGCACCCGGGACAGACTTCTTACCTACGAGCAGTACTTC; CDR3: CASSTRDRLLTYEQYF
D: .; V: TRBV28; size: many; J: TRBJ2-3; DNA: TGTGCCAGCAGTTGGGGAACGAGCACAGATACGCAGTATTTT; CDR3: CASSWGTSTDTQYF
D: .; V: TRBV5-1; size: many; J: TRBJ2-7; DNA: TGCGCCAGCAGCTTGTATGGGGGCCAATTATACGAGCAGTACTTC; CDR3: CASSLYGGQLYEQYF
D: .; V: TRBV5-6; size: many; J: TRBJ1-6; DNA: TGTGCCAGCAGCTTTAGTCCAGGGAATAATTCACCCCTCCACTTT; CDR3: CASSFSPGNNSPLHF
D: TRBD1; V: TRBV13; size: many; J: TRBJ2-3; DNA: TGTGCCAGCAGCTCCCGGGACAGGGTCCCAGATACGCAGTATTTT; CDR3: CASSSRDRVPDTQYF
D: .; V: TRBV28; size: .; J: TRBJ1-1; DNA: TGTGCCGGGAAGAAGACGTTGGCCATGAACACTGAAGCTTTCTTT; CDR3: CAGKKTLAMNTEAFF
D: TRBD1; V: TRBV2; size: many; J: TRBJ1-5; DNA: TGTGCCAGCAGTGAAGGGTTGGCCCAGGGGGATCAGCCCCAGCATTTT; CDR3: CASSEGLAQGDQPQHF
D: .; V: TRBV14; size: many; J: TRBJ1-4; DNA: TGTGCCAGCAGCCAGGCAGAAACCAGCGGTGAAAAACTGTTTTTT; CDR3: CASSQAETSGEKLFF
D: .; V: TRBV6-2/TRBV6-3; size: .; J: TRBJ2-5; DNA: TGTGCCAGCAGTTCCGTAGATCTAGCCTGGGAAGAGACCCAGTACTTC; CDR3: CASSSVDLAWEETQYF
D: .; V: TRBV2; size: .; J: TRBJ1-5; DNA: TGTGCCAGCAGTGAGGGGTGGGATTATAGCAGTCAGCCCCAGCATTTT; CDR3: CASSEGWDYSSQPQHF
D: .; V: TRBV9; size: many; J: TRBJ2-5; DNA: TGTGCCAGCAGCGTCTCTGCGGGGTTAGAGGGGACCCAGTACTTC; CDR3: CASSVSAGLEGTQYF
D: TRBD2; V: TRBV3-1; size: few; J: TRBJ2-1; DNA: TGTGCCAGCAGCAGAGGACTAGCGGGACTCTACAATGAGCAGTTCTTC; CDR3: CASSRGLAGLYNEQFF
D: .; V: TRBV9; size: many; J: TRBJ1-1; DNA: TGTGCCAGCAGCGTAGTTGGGGCAGGCCACACTGAAGCTTTCTTT; CDR3: CASSVVGAGHTEAFF
D: TRBD1; V: TRBV29-1; size: many; J: TRBJ2-3; DNA: TGCAGCGTCCCCCCCGCCGGACAGGGAGGAACGCAGTATTTT; CDR3: CSVPPAGQGGTQYF
D: .; V: TRBV10-3; size: .; J: TRBJ2-7; DNA: TGTGCCACCCATGTCGGACAAGGCCACGAGCAGTACTTC; CDR3: CATHVGQGHEQYF
D: TRBD1; V: TRBV6-4; size: many; J: TRBJ1-1; DNA: TGTGCCAGCAGTGAAGGACAGGGCACTGAAGCTTTCTTT; CDR3: CASSEGQGTEAFF
D: .; V: TRBV15; size: many; J: TRBJ2-3; DNA: TGTGCCACCAGCAGAGATAACCTAGGGGAACCAGATACGCAGTATTTT; CDR3: CATSRDNLGEPDTQYF
D: TRBD1; V: TRBV29-1; size: many; J: TRBJ1-2; DNA: TGCAGCGCGACAGGGGGGCTAGACTATGGCTACACCTTC; CDR3: CSATGGLDYGYTF
D: .; V: TRBV30; size: few; J: TRBJ2-2; DNA: TGTGCCTGGGAGTCCGCCGGGGAGCTGTTTTTT; CDR3: CAWESAGELFF
D: .; V: TRBV27; size: many; J: TRBJ2-7; DNA: TGTGCCAGCAGTTTACTTCAAGGCCCCTACGAGCAGTACTTC; CDR3: CASSLLQGPYEQYF
D: .; V: TRBV7-6; size: .; J: TRBJ1-1; DNA: TGTGCCAGCAGCGATACGCCGACAACGCGAGGTGAAGCTTTCTTT; CDR3: CASSDTPTTRGEAFF
D: .; V: TRBV10-1; size: .; J: TRBJ1-5; DNA: TGCGCCAGCAGTGAGTTAAGTGCAACGGAGGTTTATCAGCCCCAGCATTTT; CDR3: CASSELSATEVYQPQHF
D: .; V: TRBV20-1; size: .; J: TRBJ1-1; DNA: TGCAGTGCTAGAGATGGGAACAACATGAACACTGAAGCTTTCTTT; CDR3: CSARDGNNMNTEAFF
D: .; V: TRBV5-6; size: few; J: TRBJ1-2; DNA: TGTGCCAGCAGCTTTGGCTCCTATGGCTACACCTTC; CDR3: CASSFGSYGYTF
D: .; V: TRBV12-3/TRBV12-4; size: many; J: TRBJ2-7; DNA: TGTGCCAGCAGTTTATCAGGGCCTGAGCAGTACTTC; CDR3: CASSLSGPEQYF
D: .; V: TRBV2; size: few; J: TRBJ2-5; DNA: TGTGCCAGCGAAGACTATACAGCTCAAGAGACCCAGTACTTC; CDR3: CASEDYTAQETQYF
D: TRBD2; V: TRBV11-1; size: .; J: TRBJ2-7; DNA: TGTGCCAGCAGCGTATGGACTAGCGGGAGTCAACACGAGCAGTACTTC; CDR3: CASSVWTSGSQHEQYF
D: TRBD1; V: TRBV25-1; size: few; J: TRBJ2-3; DNA: TGTGCCAGCAGCCCTAGGACAGGGTGGACGACTGATACGCAGTATTTT; CDR3: CASSPRTGWTTDTQYF
D: .; V: TRBV6-5; size: many; J: TRBJ2-7; DNA: TGTGCCAGCATGTCGAACTACGAGCAGTACTTC; CDR3: CASMSNYEQYF
D: .; V: TRBV3-1; size: many; J: TRBJ2-2; DNA: TGTGCCAGCAGCCAAGTTGGGTGGAGTACCGGGGAGCTGTTTTTT; CDR3: CASSQVGWSTGELFF
D: .; V: TRBV6-5; size: many; J: TRBJ2-5; DNA: TGTGCCAGCAGTTACCCGGGGCCCCAAGAGACCCAGTACTTC; CDR3: CASSYPGPQETQYF
D: .; V: TRBV2; size: .; J: TRBJ2-7; DNA: TGTGCCAGCAGTGAGGACAGACCCTACGAGCAGTACTTC; CDR3: CASSEDRPYEQYF
D: TRBD1; V: TRBV7-9; size: .; J: TRBJ2-7; DNA: TGTGCCAGCAGCTTAGTTGGGACAGACACTGAGCAGTACTTC; CDR3: CASSLVGTDTEQYF
D: .; V: TRBV3-1; size: .; J: TRBJ1-1; DNA: TGTGCCAGCAGCCAAAGAACATACCTGAACACTGAAGCTTTCTTT; CDR3: CASSQRTYLNTEAFF
D: .; V: TRBV5-5; size: .; J: TRBJ2-7; DNA: TGTGCCAGCAGGGACAGTAACTACGAGCAGTACTTC; CDR3: CASRDSNYEQYF
D: .; V: TRBV27; size: few; J: TRBJ2-7; DNA: TGTGCCAGCAGTTACCAGGGGGGCTTCTACGAGCAGTACTTC; CDR3: CASSYQGGFYEQYF
D: .; V: TRBV11-2; size: .; J: TRBJ1-6; DNA: TGTGCCAGCAGCTTAGTAGGGGTTACGAACAATTCACCCCTCCACTTT; CDR3: CASSLVGVTNNSPLHF
D: .; V: TRBV3-1; size: many; J: TRBJ1-1; DNA: TGTGCCAGCAGCCAAGGGCTCACTGAAGCTTTCTTT; CDR3: CASSQGLTEAFF
D: .; V: TRBV11-2; size: .; J: TRBJ2-7; DNA: TGTGCCAGCAGCTTCAGGGGTCCGATTAACGAGCAGTACTTC; CDR3: CASSFRGPINEQYF
D: .; V: TRBV4-1; size: many; J: TRBJ1-1; DNA: TGCGCCAGCAGCTCGGCTTCAGGTGTACCGAACACTGAAGCTTTCTTT; CDR3: CASSSASGVPNTEAFF
D: .; V: TRBV29-1; size: many; J: TRBJ2-5; DNA: TGCAGCGCCCAAACAGGGACCCAGTACTTC; CDR3: CSAQTGTQYF
D: TRBD1; V: TRBV5-6; size: many; J: TRBJ2-3; DNA: TGTGCCAGCAGCTTTCAGGGGGCCGCGCAGTATTTT; CDR3: CASSFQGAAQYF
D: .; V: TRBV4-3; size: many; J: TRBJ2-7; DNA: TGCGCCAGCAGCCATTCCCGCGGGGAGTACGAGCAGTACTTC; CDR3: CASSHSRGEYEQYF
D: .; V: TRBV4-3; size: few; J: TRBJ1-2; DNA: TGCGCCAGCAGCCAAGACGTTGTCGGGACCTTCTATGGCTACACCTTC; CDR3: CASSQDVVGTFYGYTF
D: TRBD1; V: TRBV4-1; size: .; J: TRBJ1-6; DNA: TGCGCCAGCAGCCAGTCGACAGGGAGCTCCTATAATTCACCCCTCCACTTT; CDR3: CASSQSTGSSYNSPLHF
D: .; V: TRBV25-1; size: few; J: TRBJ2-5; DNA: TGTGCCAGCAGTGAATGGGTAGGGCATAACCAAGAGACCCAGTACTTC; CDR3: CASSEWVGHNQETQYF